These 25 T cell receptor beta chains were sequenced from one sample in a study of blood T cell repertoires in COVID-19. Profiling relied on immunoSEQ multiplex PCR, and the TCRdb table lists in-frame clones only, not all of them. The table lists some 150,000 clones, approximately 87% of them singletons. Sample: PBMCs or T cells enriched from blood (not recorded which). These receptors all stem from a woman aged 25 to 45 with acute COVID-19.

This chain links TRBV19 with TRBJ1-3; D gene uncertain. V was shortened by 7 bases and J by 4 bases, with 14 bases between the two germline ends. In germline, CDR1 is LNHDA, CDR2 SQIVND (reference sequence). The CDR3 is made up of 14 amino acids. In nucleotides, the CDR3 is TGTGCCAGTACGACCGGGAACGGGGGAAACACCATATATTTT. Amino acids: CASTTGNGGNTIYF.

The chain uses TRBV30 and TRBJ1-5; tentative D call: TRBD1 (6 bases). The germline V gene has CDR1 GTSNPN and CDR2 SVGIG (reference sequence). The CDR3 sequence is 16 residues long. V was trimmed by 2 bases and J by 3 bases, leaving 17 bases between them. CDR3 protein: CAWSTGSGFDNQPQHF. The CDR3 nucleotides read TGTGCCTGGAGTACAGGGTCAGGGTTCGACAATCAGCCCCAGCATTTT.

The DNA of the CDR3 is TGTGCCAGCAGCTTGAGGACTCTTTCAGATACGCAGTATTTT. Its translation is CASSLRTLSDTQYF. The gene calls are TRBV7-9 and TRBJ2-3; weak D call: TRBD2 (5 bases). Looked up from germline, CDR1 is SEHNR and CDR2 is FQNEAQ (reference sequence). There are 14 residues in the CDR3. Deletions cut 3 bases from V and 4 bases from J, with 11 bases between. Full variable domain (remainder filled in from reference TRBV7-9 and TRBJ2-3): DTGVSQNPRHKITKRGQNVTFRCDPISEHNRLYWYRQTLGQGPEFLTYFQNEAQLEKSRLLSDRFSAERPKGSFSTLEIQRTEQGDSAMYLCASSLRTLSDTQYFGPGTRLTVL.

The table lists this clone with a few counts. CDR3 amino acids: CASSLRDEQFF. CDR3 bases: TGCGCCAGCAGCCTGAGGGATGAGCAGTTCTTC. This chain joins TRBV4-3 and TRBJ2-1; D is perhaps TRBD2 (5 bases). V was clipped by 4 bases and J by 8 bases, with 6 bases between them. The germline CDR1 and CDR2 sequences are LGHNA and YSLEER. The CDR3 totals 11 residues.

This chain joins TRBV4-3 and TRBJ1-2; 8 bases are shared with TRBD1. V lost 2 bases, J lost 7 bases, and 12 bases stayed unmatched. The germline CDR1 and CDR2 sequences are LGHNA and YSLEER. The CDR3 is made up of 16 amino acids. CDR3 bases: TGCGCCAGCAGCCAATGGTCCGGACAGGGAGGAGGTGGCTACACCTTC. It is translated as CASSQWSGQGGGGYTF.

This chain connects TRBV27 to TRBJ1-6, with 7 bases lining up with TRBD1. Germline-derived CDR1 and CDR2 are MNHEY and SMNVEV (reference sequence). This CDR3 spans 14 amino acids. V shed 3 bases and J 7 bases; nucleotides not matched to a gene: 3. CDR3 DNA sequence: TGTGCCAGCAGTTTCGGGGACAGAAATTCACCCCTCCACTTT. This translates into CASSFGDRNSPLHF.

The CDR3 nucleotides are TGTGCCAGTAGTATTACAGGTTACCCCGGGGAGCTGTTTTTT. This encodes CASSITGYPGELFF. The V gene is TRBV19, the J gene TRBJ2-2; D is possibly TRBD1 (5 bases). This CDR3 contains 14 residues. Trimming pared 3 bases from V and 6 bases from J, leaving 11 bases between. Germline V gene sequence: CDR1 LNHDA, CDR2 SQIVND (reference sequence).

The chain links TRBV24-1 to TRBJ2-2, with D possibly matching TRBD2 (7 bases). This CDR3 is built from 14 residues. CDR1 and CDR2 (germline): KGHDR, SFDVKD. The ends were cut back, 12 bases at V and 4 bases at J, with 17 bases in the middle. This chain's CDR3 is CAVQGREVTGELFF. The DNA of the CDR3 is TGTGCCGTGCAGGGGAGGGAGGTCACCGGGGAGCTGTTTTTT.

The chain carries TRBV7-3 and TRBJ2-1; 7 nucleotides line up with TRBD2. The CDR3 is 15 residues long. After removal of 8 bases from V and 7 bases from J, the junction contained 14 bases not matched to a gene. The germline V gene has CDR1 SGHTA and CDR2 FQGTGA. This CDR3 is CASSSFGLVTNEQFF. The CDR3 region has the DNA TGTGCCAGCTCCTCATTCGGACTAGTTACGAATGAGCAGTTCTTC.

The chain employs TRBV2 and TRBJ1-2, with D perhaps TRBD1 (6 bases). Trimming took 1 base from V and 4 from J, leaving 16 bases between them. The CDR3 is 16 amino acids. Germline values: CDR1 SNHLY, CDR2 FYNNEI. CDR3 bases: TGTGCCAGCAGTGAAGAGTCAGGGGCGATGGGCTATGGCTACACCTTC. Translation: CASSEESGAMGYGYTF.

This clone was found a few times. The genes are TRBV18 and TRBJ1-6, with D perhaps TRBD1 (5 bases). Trimming cost V 2 bases and J 4 bases, with 15 bases left between them. The CDR3 loop spans 17 amino acids. CDR1 and CDR2 from the germline V gene are KGHSH and LQKENI. CDR3 loop: CASSPAGRNIYNSPLHF. The CDR3 DNA reads TGTGCCAGCTCACCAGCAGGGCGGAATATATATAATTCACCCCTCCACTTT.

CDR3 sequence: CASSYVSGDNEQFF. CDR3 bases: TGTGCCAGCAGTTACGTTTCAGGGGACAATGAGCAGTTCTTC. V usage is TRBV6-5 and J usage is TRBJ2-1; D possibly corresponds to TRBD1 (6 bases). Trimming removed 2 bases from V and 5 bases from J, with 10 bases in between. The length of the CDR3 is 14 residues. CDR1 and CDR2 from the germline V gene are MNHEY and SVGAGI.

The chain is built from TRBV7-9 and TRBJ1-5; D remains unclear. The CDR3 runs to 13 residues. CDR1 and CDR2 (germline): SEHNR, FQNEAQ (reference sequence). Trimming removed 7 bases from V and 4 bases from J, with 11 bases in between. The CDR3 region is CASTPKANQPQHF. The CDR3 DNA sequence: TGTGCCAGCACCCCGAAAGCGAATCAGCCCCAGCATTTT.

This sequence joins TRBV10-3 and TRBJ1-4; 11 bases fit TRBD1. V gave up 3 bases and J gave up 7 bases; unmatched junction bases: 1. From germline, CDR1 is ENHRY and CDR2 SYGVKD. The CDR3 contains 14 residues. The CDR3 reads CAISDGTGGEKLFF. The CDR3, as DNA: TGTGCCATCAGTGATGGGACAGGGGGTGAAAAACTGTTTTTT.

The chain uses TRBV11-2 and TRBJ1-2; D remains ambiguous. Trimming shortened V by 5 bases and J by 4 bases, and 8 bases separated the two germline ends. The CDR3 is made up of 12 amino acids. Germline V lookup: CDR1 SGHAT, CDR2 FQNNGV. CDR3 nucleotides: TGTGCCAGCAGCAGAGTGATCTATGGCTACACCTTC. It codes for CASSRVIYGYTF.

V is TRBV5-3 and J is TRBJ2-7; maybe TRBD1 (5 bases). TRBV5-3 is reported as an ORF; its role is uncertain. The V end was cut by 1 base, the J end by 3 bases, with 26 bases between. The CDR3 spans 19 residues. The CDR3 sequence is CARSLCRQLLRTHLYEQYF. The CDR3, as DNA: TGTGCCAGAAGCTTGTGTAGACAGTTACTCCGCACACATCTCTACGAGCAGTACTTC.

The gene calls are TRBV4-3 and TRBJ2-3; 9 nucleotides match TRBD1. This CDR3 has 16 amino acids. The germline CDR1 and CDR2 sequences are LGHNA and YSLEER. Germline trimming cut 1 base from V and 4 bases from J; bases unmatched to any gene: 6. This CDR3 reads CASSQVWDRESDTQYF. The CDR3 region has the DNA TGCGCCAGCAGCCAAGTCTGGGACAGGGAATCAGATACGCAGTATTTT.

The chain couples TRBV12-5 to TRBJ1-1; 8 positions agree with TRBD1. Trimming cost V 8 bases and J 4 bases; bases outside gene matches: 18. The CDR3 contains 17 residues. In germline, CDR1 is LGHNT, CDR2 FRNRAP. This chain's CDR3 is CASPSYADGQGGTEAFF. The DNA for the CDR3 is TGTGCTAGTCCCTCCTATGCCGATGGACAGGGTGGCACTGAAGCTTTCTTT.

V usage is TRBV6-2 or TRBV6-3 and J usage is TRBJ2-3; no reliable D call. The CDR3 consists of 12 residues. V was clipped by 0 bases and J by 10 bases, with 8 bases between them. Germline CDR1 reads MNHEY; CDR2 reads SVGEGT. The CDR3 reads CASSYSIVAQYF. The DNA for the CDR3 is TGTGCCAGCAGTTACTCGATAGTAGCGCAGTATTTT.

The chain uses TRBV27 and TRBJ2-2; D is undetermined. CDR1 MNHEY and CDR2 SMNVEV come from the germline V gene (reference sequence). V lost 6 bases to trimming and J lost 1 base, with 9 bases between them. The length of the CDR3 is 14 residues. DNA for the CDR3: TGTGCCAGCAGCCCCGACTTGAACACCGGGGAGCTGTTTTTT. Amino acids: CASSPDLNTGELFF.

The chain links TRBV9 to TRBJ1-1, with 11 bases aligning to TRBD1. The CDR3 totals 17 residues. With V trimmed by 0 bases and J by 5 bases, 9 bases remained unmatched. The germline gives CDR1 SGDLS, CDR2 YYNGEE. In DNA form, the CDR3 reads TGTGCCAGCAGCGTAGTAGTCGCGGGACAGGGGGGGACTGAAGCTTTCTTT. It encodes CASSVVVAGQGGTEAFF.

The gene calls are TRBV19 and TRBJ1-5; unclear D gene. Germline V lookup: CDR1 LNHDA, CDR2 SQIVND (reference sequence). Trimming left V 5 bases short and J 7 bases short, with 9 bases between. This CDR3 spans 12 amino acids. DNA for the CDR3: TGTGCCAGTAGTCACGGGGAACAGCCCCAGCATTTT. The encoded protein is CASSHGEQPQHF.

This clone was seen only once. This chain links TRBV5-6 with TRBJ1-6, with 7 nucleotides matching TRBD1. With 2 bases clipped from V and 7 bases from J, the junction kept 3 bases outside the gene matches. This CDR3 spans 14 amino acids. CDR1 and CDR2 (germline): SGHDT, YYEEEE. The CDR3 coding sequence is TGTGCCAGCAGCTTAGACAGGGACAATTCACCCCTCCACTTT. Its translation is CASSLDRDNSPLHF.

This rearrangement joins TRBV30 to TRBJ2-5, with 9 bases identical to TRBD2. The CDR3 sequence is 16 residues long. Germline V lookup: CDR1 GTSNPN, CDR2 SVGIG (reference sequence). The J segment lost 5 bases and the V segment lost 0 bases, leaving 10 bases of the junction unmatched. CDR3 in DNA: TGTGCCTGGAGTGTAGGCCTGGCGGGAGGGAGCGAGACCCAGTACTTC. Its translation is CAWSVGLAGGSETQYF.

The chain has TRBV30 and TRBJ2-4, with a possible D match to TRBD1 (7 bases). The CDR3 is made up of 14 amino acids. Trimming left V 4 bases short and J 3 bases short, with 13 bases between. Germline V lookup: CDR1 GTSNPN, CDR2 SVGIG (reference sequence). The CDR3 spells CAWNRGGSKNIQYF. The CDR3 nucleotides read TGTGCCTGGAACAGGGGAGGAAGCAAAAACATTCAGTACTTC. Variable domain in full (rest from reference TRBV30 and TRBJ2-4): SQTIHQWPATLVQPVGSPLSLECTVEGTSNPNLYWYRQAAGRGLQLLFYSVGIGQISSEVPQNLSASRPQDRQFILSSKKLLLSDSGFYLCAWNRGGSKNIQYFGAGTRLSVL.